This T cell receptor beta chain was sequenced in a study of T cells in Graves' hyperthyroidism and ophthalmopathy. The source material, RNA transcripts, was used to amplify TCR beta CDR3 regions. First-round RT-PCR targeting the TCR CDR3 was performed with the HTBI primer set. TCRdb itself ran the multiplex PCR reads through MiXCR, one entry per CDR3 protein. Here the sample spans about 640,000 distinct CDR3 sequences, roughly 15% being singletons. The CDR3 extends over 16 amino acids. The germline V gene encodes CDR1 LGHDT and CDR2 YNNKEL (reference sequence). Trimming stripped 1 base from V and 1 base from J, with 13 bases between. Pregnant or lactating patients were excluded, as were those with uncontrolled infection or other autoimmune disease. In its sample, this clonotype was seen many times.

The specimen sequenced was blood. The rearrangement links TRBV3-1 to TRBJ1-1, with a tentative D call TRBD1 (5 bases). The receptor was isolated from a woman between 50 and 59 years old with Graves' ophthalmopathy. This chain's CDR3 is CASSQGGWLGNTEAFF. CDR3 sequence (DNA): TGTGCCAGCAGCCAAGGGGGGTGGCTGGGGAACACTGAAGCTTTCTTT.